This TCR beta chain was captured by sequencing in a study of CD8 T cells in ankylosing spondylitis (dated by TCRdb to the late 2010s). Study-wide context: T cell receptor beta repertoires were profiled in healthy donors and ankylosing spondylitis patients so that disease-linked TCR variants could be found. In total, the full study cohort was made up of over a hundred healthy donors and more than 20 ankylosing spondylitis patients. Samples of peripheral blood were taken, and for ankylosing spondylitis patients, synovial fluid was collected as well. General findings and caveats noted by the study authors: Some motif variants had previously been reported in the synovial fluid and blood of reactive arthritis patients, which suggests shared mechanisms of disease initiation. The disease-linked clones showed a CD8+ phenotype and occurred at relatively low frequencies in peripheral blood. According to the report, matched synovial fluid samples from ankylosing spondylitis patients were significantly enriched for the disease-linked clones. Blood from ankylosing spondylitis patients appeared to be characterized by a TCR beta motif composed of eight or nine highly homologous amino acid variants.

Instrument on record: Illumina HiSeq 2500. Quantitative 5'-RACE with molecular barcodes was the method used to prepare the TCR beta libraries. The study's processing was this. A new computational method, built on a probabilistic model of VDJ rearrangement, was used to identify disease-linked TCR variants. TCRdb's own reprocessing of the public reads used fastp at Q25 and MiXCR and kept productive beta chains. Each record represents a unique CDR3 protein, reported with the most common genes and DNA among its rows. V and J calls and clone size were set by TCRdb, not the authors. Present in this sample are a few hundred thousand distinct CDR3 sequences, about 20% of which were seen just once. 7.8% of the sample is in the top ten clones. CDR1 SGHRS and CDR2 YFSETQ were looked up in the germline V gene. The V end loses 4 bases and the J end loses 0 bases, and a stretch of 17 bases separates them. Including cysteine and phenylalanine, the CDR3 has 17 amino acids. Only the CDR3 DNA stays, 51 bases, in frame from base 1.

The table lists this clonotype with many counts. Its antigen has not been determined. Base qualities are not recorded, but no much larger clone differs from it by a single base. Input material: blood, either unsorted or a sorted T cell fraction (not recorded which). The sequence derives from a male donor with ankylosing spondylitis or in good health (not recorded which). The chain couples TRBV5-1 to TRBJ2-1; tentative D gene TRBD2, with 6 bases matching. The DNA is TGCGCCAGCAGCGGGGGGAGTAGCGGCATCTCCTACAATGAGCAGTTCTTC. Its amino acids are CASSGGSSGISYNEQFF. The full variable domain, with segments outside the CDR3 supplied by the reference TRBV5-1 and TRBJ2-1 proteins, appears as KAGVTQTPRYLIKTRGQQVTLSCSPISGHRSVSWYQQTPGQGLQFLFEYFSETQRNKGNFPGRFSGRQFSNSRSEMNVSTLELGDSALYLCASSGGSSGISYNEQFFGPGTRLTVL.